Below, 25 T cell receptor beta chains from the same sample are listed, as sequenced in a study of T cell repertoires in cytomegalovirus infection. What these receptors recognize is not known. TCRdb redid the calling of the reads with MiXCR, one entry per CDR3 protein. The repertoire consists of about 340,000 distinct CDR3 sequences, with roughly 29% occurring once and the leading ten covering 20%. The sequenced sample was cultured PBMCs, obtained from culture after CMV antigen stimulation. Receptor source: a human donor in good health (CMV status not recorded). Some clones in this sample may be carry-over from other donors' samples.

This clonotype has a count of ten or more. CDR3 sequence reads: CASSLADRGPQPQHF. DNA of the CDR3: TGTGCCAGCAGCTTAGCGGACAGGGGGCCTCAGCCCCAGCATTTT. This chain connects TRBV7-9 to TRBJ1-5, with 11 positions matching TRBD1. Germline V gene lookup returns CDR1 SEHNR and CDR2 FQNEAQ (reference sequence). V dropped 0 bases and J dropped 6; count of bases not matched to a gene: 1. This CDR3 region has 15 residues.

V and J are TRBV6-1 and TRBJ2-3, with 10 nucleotides matching TRBD2. With 7 bases clipped from V and 0 bases from J, the junction kept 7 bases outside the gene matches. Germline loops: CDR1 MNHNS, CDR2 SASEGT. This CDR3 has 16 amino acids. The CDR3 bases are TGTGCCAGCATCTCAGGTAGCGGGGGGAGCACAGATACGCAGTATTTT. This translates into CASISGSGGSTDTQYF.

The chain is built from TRBV29-1 and TRBJ2-1, with D possibly being TRBD2 (6 bases). Germline-derived CDR1 and CDR2 are SQVTM and ANQGSEA. The CDR3 loop spans 13 amino acids. The V and J ends lost 7 bases and 0 bases respectively, with 10 bases between them. The CDR3 here is CSGDGGSYNEQFF. CDR3 coding DNA: TGCAGCGGTGACGGGGGCTCCTACAATGAGCAGTTCTTC.

This clonotype was seen a few times. The chain is built from TRBV15 and TRBJ2-3, with 15 nucleotides matching TRBD2. Germline CDR1 and CDR2: LNHNV and YYDKDF (reference sequence). The trim removed 2 bases at V and 5 bases at J, leaving 14 bases unmatched. The length of the CDR3 is 20 residues. CDR3 nucleotides: TGTGCCACCAGCAGACCATCCCCGGGACTAGCGGGAGGACGAGGAGATACGCAGTATTTT. Protein product: CATSRPSPGLAGGRGDTQYF.

This clonotype was picked up many times. This chain links TRBV7-2 with TRBJ1-6, with 8 bases aligning to TRBD1. The CDR3 has 13 residues. Germline CDR1 reads SGHTA; CDR2 reads FQGNSA. J lost 16 bases, V lost 4 bases, and 9 bases had no gene match. The CDR3 loop is CASSSHHRDRLHF. The DNA of the CDR3 is TGTGCCAGCAGCTCGCACCACCGGGACAGGCTCCACTTT.

This clonotype was observed a handful of times. The chain is built from TRBV18 and TRBJ2-7; D is unclear. Germline V lookup: CDR1 KGHSH, CDR2 LQKENI. V lost 1 base, J lost 3 bases, and 7 bases lay in between. The CDR3 contains 13 residues. The CDR3 coding sequence is TGTGCCAGCTCACCACAACAGTACTACGAGCAGTACTTC. Amino acids: CASSPQQYYEQYF.

This clonotype has just a few counts. J is TRBJ2-3 and V is TRBV11-2, with a possible D match to TRBD1 (7 bases). The V end was cut by 5 bases, the J end by 8 bases, with 23 bases between. The CDR3 is 16 amino acids. Germline V CDR1 and CDR2: SGHAT, FQNNGV. Here the CDR3 DNA reads TGTGCCAGCAGCCTCCCGAAAAGCCCCAGGGGGGTTACGCAGTATTTT. Its protein product is CASSLPKSPRGVTQYF.

This clonotype turned up a few times. V usage is TRBV19 and J usage is TRBJ2-3; D uncertain. Germline loops: CDR1 LNHDA, CDR2 SQIVND (reference sequence). CDR3 length: 13 residues. V was shortened by 3 bases and J by 0 bases, with 4 bases between the two germline ends. CDR3 coding DNA: TGTGCCAGTAGTATTCCGAGCACAGATACGCAGTATTTT. Translation gives CASSIPSTDTQYF. Looking up the rest from reference TRBV19 and TRBJ2-3 gives the full variable domain: DGGITQSPKYLFRKEGQNVTLSCEQNLNHDAMYWYRQDPGQGLRLIYYSQIVNDFQKGDIAEGYSVSREKKESFPLTVTSAQKNPTAFYLCASSIPSTDTQYFGPGTRLTVL.

The V call is TRBV19, the J call TRBJ1-2; no firm D call. Germline V gene lookup returns CDR1 LNHDA and CDR2 SQIVND (reference sequence). This CDR3 has 12 amino acids. Trimming removed 1 base from V and 10 bases from J, with 10 bases in between. Here the CDR3 reads CASSIGRSAYTF. CDR3 sequence (DNA): TGTGCCAGTAGTATAGGGAGGAGTGCCTACACCTTC.

The chain combines TRBV7-9 with TRBJ1-1; 7 nucleotides line up with TRBD1. Germline values: CDR1 SEHNR, CDR2 FQNEAQ (reference sequence). The CDR3 totals 15 residues. The trim removed 2 bases at V and 6 bases at J, leaving 9 bases unmatched. The CDR3 reads CASSLTSTGSAEAFF. In nucleotides, the CDR3 is TGTGCCAGCAGCTTAACTTCGACAGGGAGTGCTGAAGCTTTCTTT. Full variable domain (outside the CDR3, taken from reference TRBV7-9 and TRBJ1-1): DTGVSQNPRHKITKRGQNVTFRCDPISEHNRLYWYRQTLGQGPEFLTYFQNEAQLEKSRLLSDRFSAERPKGSFSTLEIQRTEQGDSAMYLCASSLTSTGSAEAFFGQGTRLTVV.

This clonotype appeared a few times. V is TRBV12-3 or TRBV12-4 and J is TRBJ2-5, with TRBD1 matching over 7 bases. This CDR3 has 13 residues. Trimming removed 5 bases from V and 10 bases from J; junction bases left unmatched: 10. CDR3 DNA sequence: TGTGCCAGCAGTCTAGAGGGGGCAGCGCTCCAGTACTTC. It encodes CASSLEGAALQYF.

There are a few counts of this clonotype. The chain employs TRBV5-1 and TRBJ1-6, with D unresolved. Trimming removed 0 bases from V and 6 bases from J, with 7 bases in between. CDR1 is SGHRS and CDR2 is YFSETQ in the germline V gene. CDR3 size: 14 residues. The CDR3, as DNA: TGCGCCAGCAGCTTGGAAGTCAGTAATTCACCCCTCCACTTT. This gives the protein CASSLEVSNSPLHF.

V gene TRBV7-3 combines with J gene TRBJ1-1; D not certain. The V end lost 5 bases, the J end lost 0 bases, and 13 bases lay between the germline ends. From germline, CDR1 is SGHTA and CDR2 FQGTGA. This CDR3 is built from 15 residues. CDR3 nucleotide sequence: TGTGCCAGCAGCCTCGAACCTGTTATGAACACTGAAGCTTTCTTT. Translated: CASSLEPVMNTEAFF.

The table lists this clonotype with a few counts. The rearrangement joins TRBV4-2 to TRBJ1-1, with 7 bases aligning to TRBD1. V shed 0 bases and J 1 base; nucleotides not matched to a gene: 2. In germline, CDR1 is LGHNA, CDR2 YNFKEQ. This CDR3 has 15 amino acids. This chain's CDR3 is CASSQEGTANTEAFF. The CDR3 nucleotides read TGTGCCAGCAGCCAAGAGGGGACAGCGAACACTGAAGCTTTCTTT.

The chain recombines TRBV6-2 or TRBV6-3 with TRBJ2-5; D is possibly TRBD1 (5 bases). This CDR3 comprises 13 residues. Deletions cut 8 bases from V and 4 bases from J, with 14 bases between. The V gene's germline CDR1 is MNHEY and CDR2 SVGEGT. DNA for the CDR3: TGTGCCAGCCAGGGCACCGCTGCAGAGACCCAGTACTTC. It codes for CASQGTAAETQYF.

This clonotype has at least ten counts. J is TRBJ1-2 and V is TRBV7-3; perhaps TRBD1 as D (5 bases). Germline V gene sequence: CDR1 SGHTA, CDR2 FQGTGA. The V end was cut by 1 base, the J end by 8 bases, with 14 bases between. The CDR3 is made up of 14 amino acids. This CDR3 reads CASSLNAGGDGYTF. CDR3 in DNA: TGTGCCAGCAGCTTAAACGCGGGAGGGGACGGCTACACCTTC. Looking up the rest from reference TRBV7-3 and TRBJ1-2 gives the full variable domain: GAGVSQTPSNKVTEKGKYVELRCDPISGHTALYWYRQSLGQGPEFLIYFQGTGAADDSGLPNDRFFAVRPEGSVSTLKIQRTERGDSAVYLCASSLNAGGDGYTFGSGTRLTVV.

The V gene is TRBV6-6, the J gene TRBJ2-5; 7 bases match TRBD2. Germline V gene data show CDR1 as MNHNY and CDR2 as SVGAGI (reference sequence). The V segment lost 2 bases and the J segment 3 bases; nucleotides outside the gene matches: 3. The CDR3 has 14 amino acids. The CDR3 is CASSYPRGEETQYF. Here the CDR3 DNA reads TGTGCCAGCAGTTACCCCCGGGGGGAAGAGACCCAGTACTTC.

V gene TRBV7-3 combines with J gene TRBJ2-2; unclear D gene. This CDR3 has 12 residues. V was trimmed by 10 bases and J by 7 bases, leaving 13 bases between them. Germline CDR1 SGHTA, CDR2 FQGTGA. The CDR3 nucleotides read TGTGCCACGGACCGTTTGAACGGGGAGCTGTTTTTT. It yields the protein CATDRLNGELFF.

The chain has TRBV7-3 and TRBJ2-2; D not certain. CDR1 is SGHTA, CDR2 FQGTGA, per germline. V was trimmed by 6 bases and J by 6 bases, leaving 17 bases between them. The length of the CDR3 is 15 residues. CDR3 region: CASSPGPMGSGELFF. CDR3 nucleotide sequence: TGTGCCAGCAGTCCCGGGCCCATGGGTTCCGGGGAGCTGTTTTTT.

The rearrangement uses TRBV12-3 or TRBV12-4 and TRBJ1-1, with TRBD1 identical over 10 bases. This CDR3 comprises 16 residues. Losses at the gene ends were 6 bases for V and 5 bases for J; bases not matched to a gene: 12. CDR3 coding DNA: TGTGCCAGCAGCCTTGATTTCCGGGACAGGGGAACTGAAGCTTTCTTT. This translates into CASSLDFRDRGTEAFF.

The gene calls are TRBV20-1 and TRBJ2-7, with a weak D call TRBD1 (5 bases). The CDR3 contains 13 residues. CDR1 is DFQATT, CDR2 SNEGSKA, per germline (reference sequence). The V gene lost 0 bases and the J gene lost 3 bases, with 9 bases spanning the gap. CDR3 coding DNA: TGCAGTGCTAGAGACAGGGTCCGCTACGAGCAGTACTTC. Amino acid sequence: CSARDRVRYEQYF.

A few counts support this clonotype. This rearrangement joins TRBV7-2 to TRBJ2-3; tentative D call: TRBD2 (6 bases). This CDR3 has 14 residues. CDR1 SGHTA and CDR2 FQGNSA come from the germline V gene. The germline V and J ends were trimmed by 8 bases and 0 bases, with 12 bases remaining between them. In DNA, the CDR3 is TGTGCCAGCTCCCCGGGAGAGAGCACAGATACGCAGTATTTT. It translates to CASSPGESTDTQYF.

The rearrangement links TRBV3-1 to TRBJ1-6, with D possibly TRBD1 on 6 matching bases. CDR3 length: 14 amino acids. The germline V gene encodes CDR1 LGHDT and CDR2 YNNKEL (reference sequence). V lost 5 bases to trimming and J lost 8 bases, with 13 bases between them. The CDR3 bases are TGTGCCAGCAGCGAAGGGGGGGGGGATTCACCCCTCCACTTT. It yields the protein CASSEGGGDSPLHF.

V gene TRBV6-6 combines with J gene TRBJ1-3, with D hard to call. Germline loops: CDR1 MNHNY, CDR2 SVGAGI (reference sequence). CDR3 size: 14 residues. V shed 5 bases and J shed 0 bases, with 8 bases lying between them. CDR3 residues: CASSVDLSGNTIYF. CDR3 in DNA: TGTGCCAGCAGTGTCGATCTCTCTGGAAACACCATATATTTT.

The rearrangement joins TRBV5-5 to TRBJ1-2, with a weak D call TRBD1 (6 bases). The V end lost 3 bases, the J end lost 7 bases, and 10 bases lay between the germline ends. Per germline, CDR1 SGHKS and CDR2 YYEKEE (reference sequence). The length of the CDR3 is 12 residues. The CDR3 region has the DNA TGTGCCAGCAGCTCCTCAGGGGCTGGCTACACCTTC. Its protein is CASSSSGAGYTF.